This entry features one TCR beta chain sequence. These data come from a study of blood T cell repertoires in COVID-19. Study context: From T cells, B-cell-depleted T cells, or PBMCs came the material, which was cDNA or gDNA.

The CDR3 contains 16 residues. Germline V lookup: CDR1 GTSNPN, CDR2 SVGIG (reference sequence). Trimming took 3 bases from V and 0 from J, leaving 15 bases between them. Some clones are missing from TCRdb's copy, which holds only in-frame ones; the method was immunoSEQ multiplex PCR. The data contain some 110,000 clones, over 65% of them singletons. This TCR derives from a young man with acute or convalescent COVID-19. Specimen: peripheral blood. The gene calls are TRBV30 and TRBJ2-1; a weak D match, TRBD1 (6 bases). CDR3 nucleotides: TGTGCCTGGAGCATGACAGGTTTGAGCTCCTACAATGAGCAGTTCTTC. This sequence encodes CAWSMTGLSSYNEQFF.